Here is one T cell receptor beta chain with its context. The data originate from a study of blood T cells in healthy people across ages. V dropped 3 bases and J dropped 4 bases, with 19 bases sitting between them. Per the germline V gene, CDR1 is MNHEY and CDR2 is SMNVEV (reference sequence). The CDR3 has 17 amino acids. Together with a sample-barcoded 5' primer, a J-beta primer mix was included in a second PCR lasting roughly 6 to 12 cycles. Template switching added a 12-random-nucleotide identifier to every cDNA molecule. TCRdb recomputed calls from the 5' RACE reads with MiXCR, one row per CDR3 protein. Seen here are 1.5 million to 2 million distinct CDR3 sequences, roughly 32% observed once, and the top ten hold around 11%.

Sequenced input: blood. This receptor was taken from a woman aged 25 to 39 in good health. V is TRBV27 and J is TRBJ2-1, with D possibly TRBD2 on 6 matching bases. CDR3 coding DNA: TGTGCCAGCAGTTTCGCCCCGCCGGGGAGGAGTTACAATGAGCAGTTCTTC. It encodes CASSFAPPGRSYNEQFF.